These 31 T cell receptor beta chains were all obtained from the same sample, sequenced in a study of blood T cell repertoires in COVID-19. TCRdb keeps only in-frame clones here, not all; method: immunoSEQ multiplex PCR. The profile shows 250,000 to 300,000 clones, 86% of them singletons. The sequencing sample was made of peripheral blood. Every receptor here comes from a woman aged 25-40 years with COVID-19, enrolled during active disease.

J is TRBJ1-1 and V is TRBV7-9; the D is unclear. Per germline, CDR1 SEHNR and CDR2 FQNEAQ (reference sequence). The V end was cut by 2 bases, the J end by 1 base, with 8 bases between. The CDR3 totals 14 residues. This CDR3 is CASSLSGSNTEAFF. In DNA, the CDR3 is TGTGCCAGCAGCTTATCGGGATCGAACACTGAAGCTTTCTTT.

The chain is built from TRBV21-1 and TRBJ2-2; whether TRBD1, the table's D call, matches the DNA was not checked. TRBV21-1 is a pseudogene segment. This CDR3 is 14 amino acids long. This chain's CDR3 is CASPWDSYTGELFF. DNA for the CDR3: TGTGCCAGCCCCTGGGACAGTTACACCGGGGAGCTGTTTTTT.

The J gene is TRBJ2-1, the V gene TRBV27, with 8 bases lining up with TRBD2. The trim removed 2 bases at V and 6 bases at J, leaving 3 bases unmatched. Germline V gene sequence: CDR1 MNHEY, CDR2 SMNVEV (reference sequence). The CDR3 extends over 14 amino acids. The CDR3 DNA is TGTGCCAGCAGTTTAAGGACTAGCAGCAATGAGCAGTTCTTC. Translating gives CASSLRTSSNEQFF.

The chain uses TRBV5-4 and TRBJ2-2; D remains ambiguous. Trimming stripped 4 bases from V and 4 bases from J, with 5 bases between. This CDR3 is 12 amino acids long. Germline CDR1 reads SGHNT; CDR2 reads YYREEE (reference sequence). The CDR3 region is CASSPSTGELFF. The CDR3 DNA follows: TGTGCCAGCAGCCCGTCCACCGGGGAGCTGTTTTTT.

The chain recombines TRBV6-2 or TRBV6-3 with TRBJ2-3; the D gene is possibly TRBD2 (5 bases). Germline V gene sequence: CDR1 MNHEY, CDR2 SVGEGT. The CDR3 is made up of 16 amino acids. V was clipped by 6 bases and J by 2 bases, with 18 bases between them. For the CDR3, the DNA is TGTGCCAGCAGCCCAACGTCCACCGGGGACACAGATACGCAGTATTTT. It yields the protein CASSPTSTGDTDTQYF.

The CDR3 sequence: CASSLDVAEQYF. For the CDR3, the DNA is TGTGCCAGCAGCTTAGATGTAGCCGAGCAGTACTTC. This rearrangement joins TRBV7-9 to TRBJ2-7; D gene uncertain. The V end was cut by 1 base, the J end by 6 bases, with 7 bases between. The CDR3 spans 12 residues. Germline V gives CDR1 SEHNR, CDR2 FQNEAQ (reference sequence).

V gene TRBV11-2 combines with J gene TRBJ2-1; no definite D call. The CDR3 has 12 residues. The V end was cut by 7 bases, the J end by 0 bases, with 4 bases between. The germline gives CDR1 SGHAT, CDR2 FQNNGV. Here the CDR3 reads CASTSSYNEQFF. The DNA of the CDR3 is TGTGCCAGCACCAGCTCCTACAATGAGCAGTTCTTC.

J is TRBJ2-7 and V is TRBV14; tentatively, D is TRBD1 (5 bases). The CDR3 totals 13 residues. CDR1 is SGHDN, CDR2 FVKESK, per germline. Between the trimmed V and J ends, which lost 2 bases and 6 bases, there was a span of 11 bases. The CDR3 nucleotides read TGTGCCAGCAGCCAACGAGGCAGGGTCGAGCAGTACTTC. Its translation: CASSQRGRVEQYF.

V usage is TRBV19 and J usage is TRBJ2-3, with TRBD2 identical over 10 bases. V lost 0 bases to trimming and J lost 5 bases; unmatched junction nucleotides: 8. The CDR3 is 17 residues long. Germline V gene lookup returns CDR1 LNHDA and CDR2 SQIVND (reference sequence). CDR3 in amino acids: CASSIDSGLAVLDTQYF. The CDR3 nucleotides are TGTGCCAGTAGTATAGATAGTGGACTAGCGGTGTTAGATACGCAGTATTTT.

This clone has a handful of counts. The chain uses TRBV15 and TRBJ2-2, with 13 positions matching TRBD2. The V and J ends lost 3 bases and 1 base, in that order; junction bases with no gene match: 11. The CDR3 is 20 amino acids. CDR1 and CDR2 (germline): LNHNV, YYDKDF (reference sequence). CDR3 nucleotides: TGTGCCACCAGCAGTCCTCTTTCCGGGACTAGCGGGGAGAACACCGGGGAGCTGTTTTTT. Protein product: CATSSPLSGTSGENTGELFF. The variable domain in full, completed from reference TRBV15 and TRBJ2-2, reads DAMVIQNPRYQVTQFGKPVTLSCSQTLNHNVMYWYQQKSSQAPKLLFHYYDKDFNNEADTPDNFQSRRPNTSFCFLDIRSPGLGDTAMYLCATSSPLSGTSGENTGELFFGEGSRLTVL.

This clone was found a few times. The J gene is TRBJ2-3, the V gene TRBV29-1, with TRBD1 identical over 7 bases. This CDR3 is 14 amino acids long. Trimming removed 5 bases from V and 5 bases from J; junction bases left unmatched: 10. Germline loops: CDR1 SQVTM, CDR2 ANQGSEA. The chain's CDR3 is CSVTGTDLGDTQYF. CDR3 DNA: TGCAGCGTTACCGGGACAGACTTGGGAGATACGCAGTATTTT.

Here the CDR3 reads CASRRDSEKLFF. The DNA of the CDR3 is TGCGCCAGCAGGCGGGACAGCGAAAAACTGTTTTTT. The chain joins TRBV5-1 to TRBJ1-4; 7 positions agree with TRBD1. The CDR3 covers 12 residues. The ends lost 5 bases at V and 8 bases at J; junction bases unmatched: 3. CDR1 and CDR2 (germline): SGHRS, YFSETQ.

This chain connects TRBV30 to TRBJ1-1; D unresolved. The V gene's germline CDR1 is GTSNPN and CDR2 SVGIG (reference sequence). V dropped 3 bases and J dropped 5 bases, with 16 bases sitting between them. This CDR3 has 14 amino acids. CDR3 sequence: CAWREDWGGTEAFF. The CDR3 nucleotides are TGTGCCTGGAGGGAGGATTGGGGAGGGACTGAAGCTTTCTTT.

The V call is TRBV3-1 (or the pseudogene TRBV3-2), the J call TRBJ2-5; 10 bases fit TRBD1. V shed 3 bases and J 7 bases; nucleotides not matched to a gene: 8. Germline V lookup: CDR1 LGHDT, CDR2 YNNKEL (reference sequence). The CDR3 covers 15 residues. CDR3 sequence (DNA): TGTGCCAGCAGCCAGGGGGGACAGGGGATGGGGACCCAGTACTTC. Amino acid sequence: CASSQGGQGMGTQYF.

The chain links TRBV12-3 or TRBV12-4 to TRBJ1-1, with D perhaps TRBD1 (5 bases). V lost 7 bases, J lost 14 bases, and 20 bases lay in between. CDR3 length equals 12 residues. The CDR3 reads CASNPGGGFMFF. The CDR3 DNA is TGTGCCAGCAATCCCGGCGGGGGGTTCATGTTCTTT.

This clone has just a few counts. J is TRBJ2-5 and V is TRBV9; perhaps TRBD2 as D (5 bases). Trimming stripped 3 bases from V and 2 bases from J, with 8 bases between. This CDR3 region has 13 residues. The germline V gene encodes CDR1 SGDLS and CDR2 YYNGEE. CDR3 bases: TGTGCCAGCAGCGGAGGGCCGCAAGAGACCCAGTACTTC. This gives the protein CASSGGPQETQYF.

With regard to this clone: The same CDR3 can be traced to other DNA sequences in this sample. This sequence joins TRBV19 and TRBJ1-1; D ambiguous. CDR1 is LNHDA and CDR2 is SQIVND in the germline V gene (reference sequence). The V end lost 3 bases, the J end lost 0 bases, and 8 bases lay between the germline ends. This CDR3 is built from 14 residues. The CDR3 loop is CASSIGGMNTEAFF. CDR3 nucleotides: TGTGCCAGTAGTATCGGCGGGATGAACACTGAAGCTTTCTTT.

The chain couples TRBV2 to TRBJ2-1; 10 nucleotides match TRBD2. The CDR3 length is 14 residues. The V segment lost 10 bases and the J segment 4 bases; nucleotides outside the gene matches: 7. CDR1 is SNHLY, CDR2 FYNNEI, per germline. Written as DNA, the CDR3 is TGTGCCACCAGGGGACTAGCGTTTTACAATGAGCAGTTCTTC. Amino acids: CATRGLAFYNEQFF.

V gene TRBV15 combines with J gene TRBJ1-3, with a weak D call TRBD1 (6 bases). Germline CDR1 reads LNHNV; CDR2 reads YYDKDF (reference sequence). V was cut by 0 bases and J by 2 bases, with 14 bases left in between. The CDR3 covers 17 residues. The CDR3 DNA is TGTGCCACCAGCAGAGATCTACGAACAGGGCCTGGAAACACCATATATTTT. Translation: CATSRDLRTGPGNTIYF.

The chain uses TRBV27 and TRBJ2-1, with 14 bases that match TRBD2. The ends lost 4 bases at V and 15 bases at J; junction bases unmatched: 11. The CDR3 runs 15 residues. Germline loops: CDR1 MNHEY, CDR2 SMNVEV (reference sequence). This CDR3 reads CASSSLLSTSGGVFF. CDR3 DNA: TGTGCCAGCAGTTCTCTACTATCGACTAGCGGGGGGGTGTTCTTC.

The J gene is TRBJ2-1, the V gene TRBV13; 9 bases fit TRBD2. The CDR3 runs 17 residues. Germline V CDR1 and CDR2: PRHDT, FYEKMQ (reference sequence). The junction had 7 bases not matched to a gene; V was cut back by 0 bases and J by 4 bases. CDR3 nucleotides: TGTGCCAGCAGCTTAGGCCTCGCGGGGGGGCCTTACAATGAGCAGTTCTTC. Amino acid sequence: CASSLGLAGGPYNEQFF. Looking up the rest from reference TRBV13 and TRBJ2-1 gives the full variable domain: AAGVIQSPRHLIKEKRETATLKCYPIPRHDTVYWYQQGPGQDPQFLISFYEKMQSDKGSIPDRFSAQQFSDYHSELNMSSLELGDSALYFCASSLGLAGGPYNEQFFGPGTRLTVL.

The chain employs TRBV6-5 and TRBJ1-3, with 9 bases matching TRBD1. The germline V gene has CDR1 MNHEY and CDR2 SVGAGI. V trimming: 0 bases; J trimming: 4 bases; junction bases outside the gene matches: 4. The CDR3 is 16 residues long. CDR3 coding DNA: TGTGCCAGCAGTTACTCGGGACAGGGAACAGGAAACACCATATATTTT. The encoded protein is CASSYSGQGTGNTIYF.

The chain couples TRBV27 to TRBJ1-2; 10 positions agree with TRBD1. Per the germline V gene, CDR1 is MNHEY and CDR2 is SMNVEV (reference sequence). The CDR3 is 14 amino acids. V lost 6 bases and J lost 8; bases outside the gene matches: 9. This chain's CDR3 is CASRLTGGAYGYTF. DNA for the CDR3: TGTGCCAGCAGACTGACAGGGGGCGCCTACGGCTACACCTTC.

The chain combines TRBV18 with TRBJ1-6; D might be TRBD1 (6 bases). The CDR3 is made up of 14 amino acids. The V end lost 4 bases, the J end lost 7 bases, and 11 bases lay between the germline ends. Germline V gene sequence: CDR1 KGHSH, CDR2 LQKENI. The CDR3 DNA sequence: TGTGCCAGCTCACGAACAGGGAACAATTCACCCCTCCACTTT. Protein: CASSRTGNNSPLHF.

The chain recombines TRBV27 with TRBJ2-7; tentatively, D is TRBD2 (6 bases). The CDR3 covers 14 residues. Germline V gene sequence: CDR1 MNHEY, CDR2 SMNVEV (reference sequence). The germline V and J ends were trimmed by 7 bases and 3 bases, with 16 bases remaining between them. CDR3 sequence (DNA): TGTGCCAGCAAGAACCGGGACTGGGACTACGAGCAGTACTTC. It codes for CASKNRDWDYEQYF.

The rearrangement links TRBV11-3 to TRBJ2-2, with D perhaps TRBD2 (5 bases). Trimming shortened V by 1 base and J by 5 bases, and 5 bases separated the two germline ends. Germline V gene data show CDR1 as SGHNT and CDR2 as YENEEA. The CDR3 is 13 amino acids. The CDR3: CASSLGETGELFF. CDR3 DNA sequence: TGTGCCAGCAGCTTAGGGGAGACCGGGGAGCTGTTTTTT.

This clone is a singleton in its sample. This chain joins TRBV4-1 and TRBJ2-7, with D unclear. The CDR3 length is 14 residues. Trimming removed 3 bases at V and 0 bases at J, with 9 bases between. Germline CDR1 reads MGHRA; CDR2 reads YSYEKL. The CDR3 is CASSHSGGSYEQYF. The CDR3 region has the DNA TGCGCCAGCAGCCACTCGGGTGGCTCCTACGAGCAGTACTTC.

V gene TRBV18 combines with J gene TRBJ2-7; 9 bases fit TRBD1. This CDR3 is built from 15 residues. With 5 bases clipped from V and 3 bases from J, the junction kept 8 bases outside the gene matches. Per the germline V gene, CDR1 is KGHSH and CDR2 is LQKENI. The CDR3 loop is CASSTSTGGGYEQYF. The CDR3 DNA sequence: TGTGCCAGCTCAACCTCGACAGGGGGTGGCTACGAGCAGTACTTC.

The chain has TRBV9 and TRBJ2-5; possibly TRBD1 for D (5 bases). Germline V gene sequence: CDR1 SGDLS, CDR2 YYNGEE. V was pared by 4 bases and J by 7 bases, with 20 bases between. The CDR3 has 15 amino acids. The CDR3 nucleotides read TGTGCCAGCAGCCCTAGTAGGGGTCCCGTTGCGACCCAGTACTTC. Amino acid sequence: CASSPSRGPVATQYF.

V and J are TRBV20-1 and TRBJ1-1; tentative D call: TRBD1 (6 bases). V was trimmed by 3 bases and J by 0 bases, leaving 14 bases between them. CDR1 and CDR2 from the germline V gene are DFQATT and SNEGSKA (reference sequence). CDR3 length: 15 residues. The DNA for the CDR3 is TGCAGTGCTAGTGGGACACCCGAAGTGAACACTGAAGCTTTCTTT. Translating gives CSASGTPEVNTEAFF.

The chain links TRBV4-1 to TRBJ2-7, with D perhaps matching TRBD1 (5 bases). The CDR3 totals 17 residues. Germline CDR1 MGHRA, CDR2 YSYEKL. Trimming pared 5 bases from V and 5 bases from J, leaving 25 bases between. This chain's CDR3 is CASSYLITGVVPHEQYF. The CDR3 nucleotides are TGCGCCAGCAGCTATCTTATCACAGGTGTTGTCCCCCACGAGCAGTACTTC.